These 11 T cell receptor beta chains originate from one sample sequenced in a study of PD-L1 blockade in urothelial cancer. The time point is: pretreatment peripheral blood. Clones were sequenced by immunoSEQ multiplex PCR, and TCRdb holds only the in-frame ones, with some missing. The repertoire includes 84,000 or so clones, more than 75% of them detected once, and roughly 14% sits in the top ten. The specimen was PBMCs, collected around atezolizumab (anti-PD-L1) treatment. The receptors were sampled from a man aged 60-69 years with urothelial cancer.

V gene TRBV5-1 combines with J gene TRBJ2-3, with 7 bases identical to TRBD2. V was clipped by 4 bases and J by 0 bases; unmatched bases: 8. This CDR3 spans 16 amino acids. Germline V gene data show CDR1 as SGHRS and CDR2 as YFSETQ. The CDR3 bases are TGCGCCAGCAGCCCCGTTTACGGGGGGAGCACAGATACGCAGTATTTT. Amino acids: CASSPVYGGSTDTQYF.

The gene calls are TRBV5-5 and TRBJ2-1, with 8 nucleotides matching TRBD1. V trimming: 3 bases; J trimming: 4 bases; junction bases outside the gene matches: 15. In germline, CDR1 is SGHKS, CDR2 YYEKEE (reference sequence). The CDR3 is 18 residues long. CDR3 nucleotides: TGTGCCAGCAGCTCAGGACAGGGTGCGTCTCTACGTTACAATGAGCAGTTCTTC. Translation: CASSSGQGASLRYNEQFF.

This chain joins TRBV7-2 and TRBJ2-1, with TRBD2 identical over 7 bases. The ends lost 5 bases at V and 7 bases at J; junction bases unmatched: 14. The germline CDR1 and CDR2 sequences are SGHTA and FQGNSA. CDR3 size: 16 residues. The CDR3 sequence is CASSNPPSGQRNEQFF. The CDR3 DNA is TGTGCCAGCAGCAACCCCCCTAGCGGCCAAAGAAATGAGCAGTTCTTC.

The gene calls are TRBV29-1 and TRBJ1-5; 9 bases fit TRBD1. Per germline, CDR1 SQVTM and CDR2 ANQGSEA. CDR3 length equals 14 residues. Unmatched junction bases numbered 6, after V lost 5 bases and J lost 4 bases. The CDR3 DNA reads TGCAGCGTTTCTGCGACAGGGGGAAATCAGCCCCAGCATTTT. It encodes CSVSATGGNQPQHF.

The J gene is TRBJ2-7, the V gene TRBV30; perhaps TRBD1 as D (6 bases). The CDR3 loop spans 15 amino acids. Germline V gene lookup returns CDR1 GTSNPN and CDR2 SVGIG (reference sequence). Trimming removed 0 bases from V and 5 bases from J, with 17 bases in between. CDR3 residues: CAWSVPTGLRDEQYF. Here the CDR3 DNA reads TGTGCCTGGAGTGTCCCGACAGGCCTTAGGGACGAGCAGTACTTC. The full variable domain, rest sourced from reference TRBV30 and TRBJ2-7, is SQTIHQWPATLVQPVGSPLSLECTVEGTSNPNLYWYRQAAGRGLQLLFYSVGIGQISSEVPQNLSASRPQDRQFILSSKKLLLSDSGFYLCAWSVPTGLRDEQYFGPGTRLTVT.

The rearrangement uses TRBV7-9 and TRBJ2-7; TRBD2 matches 12 bases. From germline, CDR1 is SEHNR and CDR2 FQNEAQ (reference sequence). V trimming: 6 bases; J trimming: 5 bases; junction bases outside the gene matches: 14. The CDR3 length is 17 residues. This CDR3 reads CASSQNSGLAGTHEQYF. As DNA, the CDR3 is TGTGCCAGCAGTCAAAACAGCGGACTAGCGGGAACCCACGAGCAGTACTTC. Looking up the rest from reference TRBV7-9 and TRBJ2-7 gives the full variable domain: DTGVSQNPRHKITKRGQNVTFRCDPISEHNRLYWYRQTLGQGPEFLTYFQNEAQLEKSRLLSDRFSAERPKGSFSTLEIQRTEQGDSAMYLCASSQNSGLAGTHEQYFGPGTRLTVT.

This clone has only one observation. The chain employs TRBV18 and TRBJ2-7; no firm D call. The CDR3 runs 14 residues. Germline V gene lookup returns CDR1 KGHSH and CDR2 LQKENI. Trimming took off 4 bases at V and 4 bases at J, with 14 bases between the two ends. CDR3 protein: CASSLDFESYEQYF. The CDR3 DNA is TGTGCCAGCTCACTTGACTTCGAATCTTACGAGCAGTACTTC.

The chain combines TRBV25-1 with TRBJ2-5, with D maybe TRBD1 (6 bases). Trimming pared 4 bases from V and 5 bases from J, leaving 14 bases between. The CDR3 loop spans 14 amino acids. Germline V CDR1 and CDR2: MGHDK, SYGVNS. For the CDR3, the DNA is TGTGCCAGCAGTGTGCCTACGCAGGGGGAGACCCAGTACTTC. It yields the protein CASSVPTQGETQYF.

The chain couples TRBV5-4 to TRBJ2-3, with D unresolved. CDR3 length: 14 amino acids. Trimming shortened V by 6 bases and J by 2 bases, and 13 bases separated the two germline ends. Per germline, CDR1 SGHNT and CDR2 YYREEE (reference sequence). In DNA form, the CDR3 reads TGTGCCAGCAAACCTGGCGGAGCCACAGATACGCAGTATTTT. Encoded protein: CASKPGGATDTQYF.

In this sample, this clone turned up once. This sequence joins TRBV7-2 and TRBJ2-7; tentatively, D is TRBD2 (6 bases). The V gene's germline CDR1 is SGHTA and CDR2 FQGNSA. The CDR3 totals 14 residues. Trimming pared 2 bases from V and 2 bases from J, leaving 10 bases between. Here the CDR3 DNA reads TGTGCCAGCAGCTTACCTAGCGCAACCTACGAGCAGTACTTC. Encoded protein: CASSLPSATYEQYF.

The chain has TRBV7-9 and TRBJ1-5; D unclear. This CDR3 is 13 amino acids long. Germline-derived CDR1 and CDR2 are SEHNR and FQNEAQ (reference sequence). Trimming took off 5 bases at V and 7 bases at J, with 12 bases between the two ends. The CDR3 loop reads CASSPGGEQPQHF. CDR3 bases: TGTGCCAGCAGCCCCGGAGGTGAGCAGCCCCAGCATTTT.